This T cell receptor (beta chain) was captured by sequencing in a study of shared clonotypes between healthy human individuals. About the study: Sampling drew on donors who were two women and a few men aged 18 to 49. General observations from the study: Sampling used blood alone; tissue repertoires probably differ.

Comment on this clone: Its target is not known.

Genomic DNA (from each subset) was split evenly across several immunoSEQ plates. Sequenced by immunoSEQ multiplex PCR; TCRdb stores in-frame clones only, minus some. The sample contains about 510,000 clones, approximately 85% of which appear only once. The germline V gene encodes CDR1 ENHRY and CDR2 SYGVKD. The CDR3 is made up of 14 amino acids. Trimming cost V 9 bases and J 1 base; bases outside gene matches: 8. This sequence joins TRBV10-3 and TRBJ1-1; 7 nucleotides agree with TRBD1. This receptor was obtained from a woman between 40 and 50 years old in good health. Some clones in this sample may be carry-over from other donors' samples. Sequenced: PBMCs. CDR3 bases: TGTGCCATTAAAAGGGACAGACAGAACACTGAAGCTTTCTTT. Translation: CAIKRDRQNTEAFF.